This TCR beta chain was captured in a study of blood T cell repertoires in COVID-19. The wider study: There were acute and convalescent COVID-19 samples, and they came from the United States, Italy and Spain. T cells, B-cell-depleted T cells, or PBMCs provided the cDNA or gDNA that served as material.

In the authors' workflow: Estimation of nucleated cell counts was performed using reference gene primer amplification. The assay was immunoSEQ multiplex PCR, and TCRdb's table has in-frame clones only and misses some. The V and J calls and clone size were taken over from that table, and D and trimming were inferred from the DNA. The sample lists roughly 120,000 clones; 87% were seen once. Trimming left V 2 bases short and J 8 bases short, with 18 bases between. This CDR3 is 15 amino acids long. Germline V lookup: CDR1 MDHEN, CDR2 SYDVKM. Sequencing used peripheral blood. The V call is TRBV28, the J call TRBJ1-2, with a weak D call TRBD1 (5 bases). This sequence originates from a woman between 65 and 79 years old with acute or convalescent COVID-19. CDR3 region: CASSLGSGEGGGYTF. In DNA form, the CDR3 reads TGTGCCAGCAGTTTAGGGTCGGGGGAAGGAGGCGGCTACACCTTC.